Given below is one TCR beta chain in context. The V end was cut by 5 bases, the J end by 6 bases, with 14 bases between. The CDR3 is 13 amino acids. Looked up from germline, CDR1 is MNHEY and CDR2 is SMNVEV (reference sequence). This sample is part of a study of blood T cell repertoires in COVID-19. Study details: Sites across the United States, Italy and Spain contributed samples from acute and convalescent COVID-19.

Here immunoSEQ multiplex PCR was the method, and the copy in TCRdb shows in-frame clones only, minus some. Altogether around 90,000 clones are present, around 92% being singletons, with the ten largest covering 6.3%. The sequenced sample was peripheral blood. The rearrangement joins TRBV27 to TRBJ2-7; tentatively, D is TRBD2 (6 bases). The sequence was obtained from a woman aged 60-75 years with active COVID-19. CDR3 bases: TGTGCCAGCAGTCCGGGACTTGCGGGCGAGCAGTACTTC. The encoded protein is CASSPGLAGEQYF.